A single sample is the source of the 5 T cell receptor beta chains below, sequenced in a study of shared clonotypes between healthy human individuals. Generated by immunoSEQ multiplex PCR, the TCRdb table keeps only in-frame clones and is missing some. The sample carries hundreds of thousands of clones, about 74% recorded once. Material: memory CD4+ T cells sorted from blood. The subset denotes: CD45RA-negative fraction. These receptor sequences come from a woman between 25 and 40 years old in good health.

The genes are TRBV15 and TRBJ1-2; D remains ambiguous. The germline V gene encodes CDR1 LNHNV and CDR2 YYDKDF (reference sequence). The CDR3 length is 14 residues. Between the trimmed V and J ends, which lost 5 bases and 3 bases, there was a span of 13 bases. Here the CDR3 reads CATSPEAQDYGYTF. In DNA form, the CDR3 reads TGTGCCACCAGCCCCGAGGCGCAGGACTATGGCTACACCTTC.

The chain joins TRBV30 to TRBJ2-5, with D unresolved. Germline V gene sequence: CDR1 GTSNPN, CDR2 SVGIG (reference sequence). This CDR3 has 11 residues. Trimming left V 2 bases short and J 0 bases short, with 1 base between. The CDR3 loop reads CAWSYQETQYF. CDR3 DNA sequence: TGTGCCTGGAGTTACCAAGAGACCCAGTACTTC.

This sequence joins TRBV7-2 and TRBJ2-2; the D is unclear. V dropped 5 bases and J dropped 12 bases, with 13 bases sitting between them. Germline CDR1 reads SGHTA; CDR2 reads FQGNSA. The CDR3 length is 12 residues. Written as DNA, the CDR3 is TGTGCCAGCAGCGGATCTCCGGTTAAGCTGTTTTTT. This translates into CASSGSPVKLFF.

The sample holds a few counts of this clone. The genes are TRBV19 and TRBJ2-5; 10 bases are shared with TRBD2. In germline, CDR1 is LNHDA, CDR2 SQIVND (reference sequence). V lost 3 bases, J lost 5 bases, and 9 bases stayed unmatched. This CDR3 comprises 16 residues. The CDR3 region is CASSIEGLASGETQYF. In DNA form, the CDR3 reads TGTGCCAGTAGTATCGAGGGACTAGCGAGTGGGGAGACCCAGTACTTC.

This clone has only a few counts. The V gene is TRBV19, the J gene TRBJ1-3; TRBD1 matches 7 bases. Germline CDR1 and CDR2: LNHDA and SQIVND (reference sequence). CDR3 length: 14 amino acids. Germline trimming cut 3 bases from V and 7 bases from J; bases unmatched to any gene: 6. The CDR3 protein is CASSMRQGGNTIYF. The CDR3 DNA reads TGTGCCAGTAGTATGCGACAGGGCGGTAACACCATATATTTT.